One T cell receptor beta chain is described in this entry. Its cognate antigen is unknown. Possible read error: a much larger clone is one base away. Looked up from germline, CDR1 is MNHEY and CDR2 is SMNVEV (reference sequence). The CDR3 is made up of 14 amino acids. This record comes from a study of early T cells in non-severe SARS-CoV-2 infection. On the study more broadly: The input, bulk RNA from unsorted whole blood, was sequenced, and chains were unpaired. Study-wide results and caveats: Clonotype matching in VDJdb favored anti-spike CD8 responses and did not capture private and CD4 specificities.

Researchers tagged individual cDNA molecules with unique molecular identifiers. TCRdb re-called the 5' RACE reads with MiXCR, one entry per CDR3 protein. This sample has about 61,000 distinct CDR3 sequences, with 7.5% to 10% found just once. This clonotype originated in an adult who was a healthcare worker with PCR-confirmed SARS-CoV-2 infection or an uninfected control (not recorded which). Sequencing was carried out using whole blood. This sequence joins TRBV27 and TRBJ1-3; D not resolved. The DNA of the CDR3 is TGTGCCAGCAGTTTAGGGAGTACTGGAAACACCATATTTTTT. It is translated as CASSLGSTGNTIFF.